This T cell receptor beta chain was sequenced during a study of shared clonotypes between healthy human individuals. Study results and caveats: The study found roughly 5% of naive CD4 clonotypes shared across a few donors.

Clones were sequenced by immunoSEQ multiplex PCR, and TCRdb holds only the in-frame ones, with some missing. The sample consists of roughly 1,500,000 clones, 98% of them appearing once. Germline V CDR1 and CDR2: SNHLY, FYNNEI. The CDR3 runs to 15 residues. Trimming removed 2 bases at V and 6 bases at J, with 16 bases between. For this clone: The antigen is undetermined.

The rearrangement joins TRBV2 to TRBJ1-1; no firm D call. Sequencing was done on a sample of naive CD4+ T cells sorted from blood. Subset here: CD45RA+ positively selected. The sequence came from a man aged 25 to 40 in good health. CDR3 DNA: TGTGCCAGCAGTGAATTGCAAGTGCCCAACGCTGAAGCTTTCTTT. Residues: CASSELQVPNAEAFF.